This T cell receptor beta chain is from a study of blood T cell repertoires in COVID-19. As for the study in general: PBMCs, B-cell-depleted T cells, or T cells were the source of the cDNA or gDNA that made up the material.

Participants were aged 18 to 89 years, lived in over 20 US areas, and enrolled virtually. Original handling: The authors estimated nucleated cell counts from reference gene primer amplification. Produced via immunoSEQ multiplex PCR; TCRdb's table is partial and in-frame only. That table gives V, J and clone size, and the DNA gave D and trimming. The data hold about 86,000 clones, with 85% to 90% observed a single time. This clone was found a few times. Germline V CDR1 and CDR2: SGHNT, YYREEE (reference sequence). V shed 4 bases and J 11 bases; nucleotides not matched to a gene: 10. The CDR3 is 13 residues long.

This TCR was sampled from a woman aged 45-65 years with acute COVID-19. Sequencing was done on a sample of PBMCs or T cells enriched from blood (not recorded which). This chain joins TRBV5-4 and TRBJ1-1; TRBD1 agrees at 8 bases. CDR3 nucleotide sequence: TGTGCCAGCAGCGATCTGACAGGGGTTGCTGCTTTCTTT. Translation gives CASSDLTGVAAFF.